These 26 T cell receptor beta chains were all obtained from the same sample, sequenced in a study of cytomegalovirus exposure and HLA in healthy donors. The PCR ran on 60 Vbeta and 13 Jbeta primers. Method: immunoSEQ multiplex PCR; TCRdb's copy keeps in-frame clones and lacks some. The data contain about 190,000 clones, approximately 70% of them seen just once; the ten biggest clones take up 3.1%. Material: PBMCs. The receptor source for this set is a young woman in good health and CMV-seropositive.

This clone was detected only a few times. The chain has TRBV10-2 and TRBJ2-7; 9 nucleotides match TRBD1. This CDR3 contains 14 residues. Germline CDR1 WSHSY, CDR2 SAAADI. The ends lost 4 bases at V and 3 bases at J; junction bases unmatched: 4. CDR3 DNA sequence: TGCGCCAGCAGTGGAGACAGGGGGGACTACGAGCAGTACTTC. Residues: CASSGDRGDYEQYF.

This CDR3 reads CATSRELAGGQETQYF. CDR3 nucleotides: TGTGCCACCAGCAGAGAACTAGCGGGAGGACAAGAGACCCAGTACTTC. The V call is TRBV15, the J call TRBJ2-5; 12 nucleotides match TRBD2. Unmatched junction bases numbered 1, after V lost 0 bases and J lost 2 bases. Germline V gene data show CDR1 as LNHNV and CDR2 as YYDKDF (reference sequence). This CDR3 comprises 16 residues.

The chain couples TRBV9 to TRBJ2-7, with TRBD2 identical over 7 bases. Germline V gene lookup returns CDR1 SGDLS and CDR2 YYNGEE. CDR3 length: 14 amino acids. J gave up 3 bases and V 0 bases, and 3 bases lay outside the gene matches. DNA of the CDR3: TGTGCCAGCAGCGTAGCGGGAGGCTACTACGAGCAGTACTTC. Its translation is CASSVAGGYYEQYF. Using reference TRBV9 and TRBJ2-7 for the parts outside the CDR3, the full variable domain is DSGVTQTPKHLITATGQRVTLRCSPRSGDLSVYWYQQSLDQGLQFLIQYYNGEERAKGNILERFSAQQFPDLHSELNLSSLELGDSALYFCASSVAGGYYEQYFGPGTRLTVT.

The chain combines TRBV5-1 with TRBJ1-5, with 12 bases lining up with TRBD1. The V gene end was trimmed by 0 bases and the J gene end by 5 bases; junction bases not matched to a gene: 0. Germline V gene lookup returns CDR1 SGHRS and CDR2 YFSETQ. This CDR3 is built from 15 residues. CDR3 coding DNA: TGCGCCAGCAGCTTGGGGGACAGGGGGCATCAGCCCCAGCATTTT. This sequence encodes CASSLGDRGHQPQHF.

The chain uses TRBV7-9 and TRBJ1-2; the D gene is possibly TRBD1 (6 bases). Trimming removed 4 bases at V and 4 bases at J, with 13 bases between. The CDR3 is 14 residues long. CDR1 SEHNR and CDR2 FQNEAQ come from the germline V gene (reference sequence). Here the CDR3 reads CASSSGHPLYGYTF. The CDR3 DNA is TGTGCCAGCAGCTCGGGACACCCTCTCTATGGCTACACCTTC.

The chain uses TRBV5-1 and TRBJ2-2; 10 bases line up with TRBD1. Germline trimming cut 2 bases from V and 7 bases from J; bases unmatched to any gene: 8. Germline V gene lookup returns CDR1 SGHRS and CDR2 YFSETQ. The CDR3 is 16 residues long. As DNA, the CDR3 is TGCGCCAGCAGCTTTTCGACAGGGGGCGAGTTCGGGGAGCTGTTTTTT. Amino acids: CASSFSTGGEFGELFF.

The V and J genes are TRBV6-6 and TRBJ1-4, with 7 bases that match TRBD1. Germline V gene lookup returns CDR1 MNHNY and CDR2 SVGAGI (reference sequence). This CDR3 has 14 residues. The V gene end was trimmed by 6 bases and the J gene end by 3 bases; junction bases not matched to a gene: 4. The CDR3 region has the DNA TGTGCCAGCAGAACCGGGACAGCTAATGAAAAACTGTTTTTT. It yields the protein CASRTGTANEKLFF.

A few counts support this clone. V usage is TRBV28 and J usage is TRBJ2-5; unclear D gene. Germline CDR1 MDHEN, CDR2 SYDVKM. The CDR3 consists of 12 residues. V gave up 4 bases and J gave up 4 bases, with 7 bases separating them. CDR3: CASSSGTETQYF. For the CDR3, the DNA is TGTGCCAGCAGTTCAGGAACAGAGACCCAGTACTTC. Full variable domain (missing parts from reference TRBV28 and TRBJ2-5): DVKVTQSSRYLVKRTGEKVFLECVQDMDHENMFWYRQDPGLGLRLIYFSYDVKMKEKGDIPEGYSVSREKKERFSLILESASTNQTSMYLCASSSGTETQYFGPGTRLLVL.

The V gene is TRBV9, the J gene TRBJ1-1, with TRBD1 identical over 8 bases. The CDR3 covers 19 residues. CDR1 is SGDLS and CDR2 is YYNGEE in the germline V gene. V was clipped by 2 bases and J by 2 bases; unmatched bases: 17. CDR3 in amino acids: CASSVGPQGALRINTEAFF. Here the CDR3 DNA reads TGTGCCAGCAGCGTCGGTCCTCAGGGGGCTCTTAGGATTAACACTGAAGCTTTCTTT. Combining the CDR3 with reference TRBV9 and TRBJ1-1 gives the whole variable domain DSGVTQTPKHLITATGQRVTLRCSPRSGDLSVYWYQQSLDQGLQFLIQYYNGEERAKGNILERFSAQQFPDLHSELNLSSLELGDSALYFCASSVGPQGALRINTEAFFGQGTRLTVV.

The V call is TRBV21-1, the J call TRBJ2-7; the table calls TRBD1, which could not be checked here. TRBV21-1 represents a pseudogene. The CDR3 extends over 15 amino acids. CDR3 coding DNA: TGTGCCAGCCAGCAAAGAGTAGGACAACCATACGAGCAGTACTTC. It yields the protein CASQQRVGQPYEQYF.

CDR3 nucleotides: TGCGCCAGCAGCCAAGGTCTAGGGGTCGGTGGAGATACGCAGTATTTT. Its translation: CASSQGLGVGGDTQYF. This chain links TRBV4-1 with TRBJ2-3; the D gene is possibly TRBD1 (5 bases). CDR3 length equals 16 residues. Trimming removed 1 base at V and 5 bases at J, with 16 bases between. Germline CDR1 and CDR2: MGHRA and YSYEKL.

On this clone itself: Its ends do not fully match the called genes, so a read error is possible. V gene TRBV28 combines with J gene TRBJ1-2, with a tentative D call TRBD1 (5 bases). This CDR3 contains 13 residues. CDR1 MDHEN and CDR2 SYDVKM come from the germline V gene. For the CDR3, the DNA is TGTGCTAGCAGCCCCCCCGGGGGCTATGGCTACACCTTC. As protein: CASSPPGGYGYTF.

This chain uses TRBV28 with TRBJ2-7; 8 nucleotides align to TRBD1. Germline assignment: CDR1 MDHEN and CDR2 SYDVKM. The V and J ends lost 3 bases and 4 bases, in that order; junction bases with no gene match: 8. This CDR3 comprises 15 residues. The CDR3 DNA reads TGTGCCAGCAGTTTCCCTGGACAGGGTACGTACGAGCAGTACTTC. This gives the protein CASSFPGQGTYEQYF. Full variable domain (missing parts from reference TRBV28 and TRBJ2-7): DVKVTQSSRYLVKRTGEKVFLECVQDMDHENMFWYRQDPGLGLRLIYFSYDVKMKEKGDIPEGYSVSREKKERFSLILESASTNQTSMYLCASSFPGQGTYEQYFGPGTRLTVT.

This clone was detected a few times. V and J are TRBV19 and TRBJ2-1, with D perhaps TRBD2 (6 bases). The V gene's germline CDR1 is LNHDA and CDR2 SQIVND (reference sequence). V gave up 8 bases and J gave up 7 bases, with 9 bases separating them. This CDR3 contains 11 residues. CDR3 in amino acids: CASGLLNEQFF. CDR3 DNA sequence: TGTGCCAGTGGACTATTAAATGAGCAGTTCTTC.

The chain is built from TRBV5-1 and TRBJ2-2; 9 nucleotides align to TRBD1. Germline V gene data show CDR1 as SGHRS and CDR2 as YFSETQ. Losses at the gene ends were 5 bases for V and 5 bases for J; bases not matched to a gene: 7. The CDR3 is 15 residues long. This CDR3 is CASSSGTGWTGELFF. For the CDR3, the DNA is TGCGCCAGCAGTTCCGGGACAGGGTGGACCGGGGAGCTGTTTTTT.

This clone was counted between two and nine times. The rearrangement joins TRBV5-5 to TRBJ2-7, with 7 bases that match TRBD1. This CDR3 is 14 amino acids long. V lost 4 bases to trimming and J lost 3 bases; unmatched junction nucleotides: 7. CDR1 and CDR2 (germline): SGHKS, YYEKEE (reference sequence). CDR3 loop: CASSRQGDFYEQYF. The DNA of the CDR3 is TGTGCCAGCAGCCGACAGGGAGACTTCTACGAGCAGTACTTC.

J is TRBJ2-1 and V is TRBV29-1; perhaps TRBD2 as D (5 bases). This CDR3 contains 11 residues. The V and J ends lost 6 bases and 6 bases respectively, with 9 bases between them. CDR1 SQVTM and CDR2 ANQGSEA come from the germline V gene. The CDR3 is CSVDSPNEQFF. As DNA, the CDR3 is TGCAGCGTGGACTCACCCAATGAGCAGTTCTTC.

V and J are TRBV6-1 and TRBJ1-1; D is undetermined. Trimming took off 6 bases at V and 0 bases at J, with 14 bases between the two ends. CDR3 length: 15 residues. Germline V gives CDR1 MNHNS, CDR2 SASEGT. CDR3 residues: CASRREGVMNTEAFF. The CDR3 nucleotides read TGTGCCAGCAGGAGAGAGGGAGTCATGAACACTGAAGCTTTCTTT.

The count of this clone is one. The chain employs TRBV7-2 and TRBJ2-7; 8 nucleotides match TRBD1. The CDR3 contains 12 residues. Germline V gene sequence: CDR1 SGHTA, CDR2 FQGNSA. The V and J ends lost 5 bases and 12 bases, in that order; junction bases with no gene match: 9. Here the CDR3 reads CASSPVRGRLYF. CDR3 DNA sequence: TGTGCCAGCAGCCCGGTCAGGGGGCGGCTGTACTTC.

This chain joins TRBV27 and TRBJ2-5; no definite D call. TRBJ2-7 explains the end of the DNA better; the J call may be wrong. Germline values: CDR1 MNHEY, CDR2 SMNVEV (reference sequence). There are 11 residues in the CDR3. Here the CDR3 reads CASRRLDEQYF. Here the CDR3 DNA reads TGTGCCAGCAGAAGACTCGACGAGCAGTACTTC.

The chain links TRBV25-1 to TRBJ2-7; 7 bases are shared with TRBD2. Germline CDR1 is MGHDK and CDR2 is SYGVNS. This CDR3 is 13 amino acids long. J gave up 6 bases and V 6 bases, and 8 bases lay outside the gene matches. The CDR3 region has the DNA TGTGCCAGCAGCTTACCGGGGGGAGCCGAGCAGTACTTC. Translation gives CASSLPGGAEQYF.

The CDR3 bases are TGCGCCAGCAGGTCGGGACTAGCGGGAGGGGAGACCCAGTACTTC. This gives the protein CASRSGLAGGETQYF. The genes are TRBV5-1 and TRBJ2-5; 16 bases agree with TRBD2. The V segment lost 5 bases and the J segment 5 bases; nucleotides outside the gene matches: 3. There are 15 residues in the CDR3. Germline V gene sequence: CDR1 SGHRS, CDR2 YFSETQ. The entire variable domain, with the rest obtained from reference TRBV5-1 and TRBJ2-5, is as follows: KAGVTQTPRYLIKTRGQQVTLSCSPISGHRSVSWYQQTPGQGLQFLFEYFSETQRNKGNFPGRFSGRQFSNSRSEMNVSTLELGDSALYLCASRSGLAGGETQYFGPGTRLLVL.

The chain combines TRBV7-9 with TRBJ2-7; 10 nucleotides match TRBD1. From germline, CDR1 is SEHNR and CDR2 FQNEAQ (reference sequence). V shed 5 bases, J shed 4 bases, and the junction held 11 bases outside the gene matches. The CDR3 contains 16 residues. CDR3 amino acids: CASSPPGGQGSYEQYF. The DNA for the CDR3 is TGTGCCAGCAGCCCCCCCGGGGGACAGGGGTCTTACGAGCAGTACTTC. Combining the CDR3 with reference TRBV7-9 and TRBJ2-7 gives the whole variable domain DTGVSQNPRHKITKRGQNVTFRCDPISEHNRLYWYRQTLGQGPEFLTYFQNEAQLEKSRLLSDRFSAERPKGSFSTLEIQRTEQGDSAMYLCASSPPGGQGSYEQYFGPGTRLTVT.

The chain couples TRBV7-8 to TRBJ2-1, with D uncertain. The V gene lost 5 bases and the J gene lost 8 bases, with 19 bases spanning the gap. Germline lookup yields CDR1 SGHVS and CDR2 FQNEAQ. CDR3 length: 15 residues. CDR3 sequence: CASSVGLETIHEQFF. CDR3 sequence (DNA): TGTGCCAGCAGCGTAGGATTAGAAACCATCCATGAGCAGTTCTTC.

The chain combines TRBV11-3 with TRBJ2-2; 10 bases agree with TRBD2. The CDR3 loop spans 19 amino acids. Germline assignment: CDR1 SGHNT and CDR2 YENEEA. V trimming: 1 base; J trimming: 7 bases; junction bases outside the gene matches: 15. Here the CDR3 reads CASSLGPFQLAGKDGELFF. Written as DNA, the CDR3 is TGTGCCAGCAGCTTAGGCCCCTTCCAACTAGCGGGGAAGGACGGGGAGCTGTTTTTT.

In this sample, this clone turned up a few times. V and J are TRBV19 and TRBJ2-7; weak D call: TRBD2 (6 bases). The CDR3 has 13 residues. Germline V gene lookup returns CDR1 LNHDA and CDR2 SQIVND (reference sequence). V was cut by 4 bases and J by 4 bases, with 11 bases left in between. CDR3 bases: TGTGCCAGTAGTAGCGGGATCCGGTACGAGCAGTACTTC. This translates into CASSSGIRYEQYF.